The present T cell receptor beta chain was sequenced within a study of T-cell reconstitution after alpha-beta-depleted transplantation in children. This clonotype was seen a few times. Its specificity is not known. Study results and limitations: Elevated TCRbeta diversity at day 60 was traced, in some patients, to surviving recipient T cells and thymic progenitors.

The authors prepared the TCRbeta library with unique molecular identifiers. MiXCR, applied by TCRdb to the PCR reads, yields one record per CDR3 protein. This sample has 250,000 to 400,000 distinct CDR3 sequences; more than 20% occur once, and the top ten carry 9.5% to 12%. V lost 5 bases and J lost 4; bases outside the gene matches: 9. Germline V gene data show CDR1 as SQVTM and CDR2 as ANQGSEA. The CDR3 has 16 residues. The chain couples TRBV29-1 to TRBJ2-1; 12 bases fit TRBD2. This clonotype was sampled from a male patient between 5 and 17 years old who had a stem cell transplant for acute lymphoblastic leukemia, so the T cells may come from the graft donor. Sequenced material: PBMCs, mostly from graft donor cells, taken 180 days after TCRalphabeta/CD19-depleted stem cell transplant. In DNA form, the CDR3 reads TGCAGCGTTAGGGGGGGGCTAGCGGGAGGGTACAATGAGCAGTTCTTC. The encoded protein is CSVRGGLAGGYNEQFF.